The 22 T cell receptor beta chains below all came from one sample that was sequenced in a study of blood T cell repertoires in COVID-19. Libraries were prepared by immunoSEQ multiplex PCR; TCRdb keeps only in-frame clonotypes and omits some of them. This table holds over 100,000 clones, 83% found once. Sequenced sample: peripheral blood. These receptors originate from a woman aged 55 to 70 with acute or convalescent COVID-19.

The gene calls are TRBV7-2 and TRBJ1-6, with a possible D match to TRBD1 (5 bases). Between the trimmed V and J ends, which lost 1 base and 4 bases, there was a span of 8 bases. The CDR3 length is 15 residues. Germline CDR1 reads SGHTA; CDR2 reads FQGNSA. CDR3 loop: CASSLGQKYNSPLHF. The CDR3 DNA follows: TGTGCCAGCAGCTTAGGACAGAAATATAATTCACCCCTCCACTTT.

This clone showed up just a few times. The genes are TRBV7-2 and TRBJ2-2; 12 bases match TRBD2. Germline CDR1 and CDR2: SGHTA and FQGNSA. This CDR3 comprises 17 residues. V lost 6 bases and J lost 5; bases outside the gene matches: 10. The CDR3 DNA reads as TGTGCCAGCAGGCTCGCTAGCGGGAGGGGGGGAACCGGGGAGCTGTTTTTT. Translating gives CASRLASGRGGTGELFF. The variable domain in full, with the rest retrieved from reference TRBV7-2 and TRBJ2-2, is GAGVSQSPSNKVTEKGKDVELRCDPISGHTALYWYRQSLGQGLEFLIYFQGNSAPDKSGLPSDRFSAERTGGSVSTLTIQRTQQEDSAVYLCASRLASGRGGTGELFFGEGSRLTVL.

This clone was seen more than once but under ten times. The V and J genes are TRBV30 and TRBJ1-3, with 7 bases aligning to TRBD1. Germline CDR1 is GTSNPN and CDR2 is SVGIG (reference sequence). Trimming cost V 4 bases and J 3 bases; bases outside gene matches: 3. This CDR3 spans 13 amino acids. CDR3 sequence: CAWTGGIGNTIYF. The DNA for the CDR3 is TGTGCCTGGACAGGGGGTATTGGAAACACCATATATTTT.

This clone has just a few counts. V gene TRBV28 combines with J gene TRBJ1-2; D is uncertain. The CDR3 has 12 residues. The germline gives CDR1 MDHEN, CDR2 SYDVKM. Trimming stripped 6 bases from V and 7 bases from J, with 12 bases between. This CDR3 is CASSRSPGGYTF. CDR3 in DNA: TGTGCCAGCAGCCGATCCCCGGGTGGCTACACCTTC.

The V gene is TRBV12-3 or TRBV12-4, the J gene TRBJ2-7; D remains ambiguous. Trimming took 6 bases from V and 6 from J, leaving 9 bases between them. The CDR3 covers 11 residues. The DNA of the CDR3 is TGTGCCAGCAGCCTAGGCGGCGAGCAGTACTTC. Its protein is CASSLGGEQYF.

V is TRBV2 and J is TRBJ1-1; 9 nucleotides match TRBD1. This CDR3 is built from 13 residues. Looked up from germline, CDR1 is SNHLY and CDR2 is FYNNEI. The V and J ends lost 6 bases and 6 bases, in that order; junction bases with no gene match: 5. The CDR3 region is CASRGTGRAEAFF. The CDR3 nucleotides are TGTGCCAGCAGGGGGACAGGGCGCGCTGAAGCTTTCTTT.

V and J are TRBV7-2 and TRBJ2-1; possible D gene TRBD2, 6 bases. The V gene lost 5 bases and the J gene lost 12 bases, with 11 bases spanning the gap. Germline CDR1 is SGHTA and CDR2 is FQGNSA. This CDR3 comprises 11 residues. The CDR3 here is CASSTSGGQFF. The CDR3 coding sequence is TGTGCCAGCAGCACTTCCGGGGGGCAGTTCTTC.

The CDR3 region is CASSPEGGEAFF. Here the CDR3 DNA reads TGTGCCAGCAGCCCGGAAGGGGGAGAAGCTTTCTTT. V usage is TRBV7-8 and J usage is TRBJ1-1; TRBD1 is a possible D gene (6 bases). Trimming pared 5 bases from V and 8 bases from J, leaving 12 bases between. Germline values: CDR1 SGHVS, CDR2 FQNEAQ. The CDR3 spans 12 residues.

The gene calls are TRBV10-3 and TRBJ1-2; D perhaps matches TRBD1 (5 bases). The CDR3 extends over 12 amino acids. Per germline, CDR1 ENHRY and CDR2 SYGVKD. V lost 11 bases, J lost 1 base, and 11 bases lay in between. The CDR3 sequence is CASGHFNYGYTF. The CDR3 region has the DNA TGTGCCTCAGGACACTTTAACTATGGCTACACCTTC.

The rearrangement uses TRBV27 and TRBJ2-7, with 12 positions matching TRBD2. Trimming at V came to 4 bases and at J to 3 bases, leaving 7 bases not matched to a gene. Germline lookup yields CDR1 MNHEY and CDR2 SMNVEV (reference sequence). The CDR3 runs to 16 residues. The CDR3 nucleotides read TGTGCCAGCAGTTCCCGGCTGACTAGCGGGAGCTACGAGCAGTACTTC. Translated, it gives CASSSRLTSGSYEQYF.

The chain employs TRBV20-1 and TRBJ2-3; 9 bases agree with TRBD2. This CDR3 is built from 15 residues. The germline CDR1 and CDR2 sequences are DFQATT and SNEGSKA (reference sequence). V lost 3 bases and J lost 4; bases outside the gene matches: 8. CDR3 nucleotides: TGCAGTGCTAGTTATTGGCGGGAGGGGTCAGATACGCAGTATTTT. Translating gives CSASYWREGSDTQYF.

This chain links TRBV3-1 (or the pseudogene TRBV3-2) with TRBJ2-5, with D hard to call. Germline V gene data show CDR1 as LGHDT and CDR2 as YNNKEL (reference sequence). With 4 bases removed from V and 3 bases from J, the gap between germline ends came to 6 bases. CDR3 length equals 12 residues. For the CDR3, the DNA is TGTGCCAGCAGCCCCTTTGAAGAGACCCAGTACTTC. It codes for CASSPFEETQYF.

The genes are TRBV19 and TRBJ2-7; a possible D gene is TRBD2 (5 bases). This CDR3 contains 14 residues. V lost 0 bases and J lost 0, with 6 bases in between. The germline V gene has CDR1 LNHDA and CDR2 SQIVND (reference sequence). The CDR3 DNA sequence: TGTGCCAGTAGTATAGAGGGGAGCTCCTACGAGCAGTACTTC. Amino acids: CASSIEGSSYEQYF.

This chain joins TRBV28 and TRBJ1-6, with D perhaps TRBD1 (5 bases). This CDR3 spans 14 amino acids. In germline, CDR1 is MDHEN, CDR2 SYDVKM. The germline V and J ends were trimmed by 3 bases and 9 bases, with 12 bases remaining between them. CDR3 region: CASSLLGGGSPLHF. The CDR3 nucleotides read TGTGCCAGCAGTTTGTTGGGGGGGGGTTCACCCCTCCACTTT.

This rearrangement joins TRBV5-4 to TRBJ1-1; D is perhaps TRBD1 (5 bases). V gave up 0 bases and J gave up 4 bases, with 13 bases separating them. The CDR3 consists of 15 residues. The V gene's germline CDR1 is SGHNT and CDR2 YYREEE (reference sequence). CDR3: CASSLDRGFGTEAFF. The CDR3 coding sequence is TGTGCCAGCAGCTTGGATCGGGGGTTTGGCACTGAAGCTTTCTTT.

The V call is TRBV5-8, the J call TRBJ1-1, with D tentatively TRBD1 (6 bases). Germline V lookup: CDR1 SGHTS, CDR2 YDEGEE. Trimming took 4 bases from V and 7 from J, leaving 11 bases between them. The CDR3 is 12 amino acids. The CDR3 sequence: CASSGWTDEAFF. DNA for the CDR3: TGTGCCAGCAGCGGCTGGACAGATGAAGCTTTCTTT.

The V gene is TRBV4-1, the J gene TRBJ1-3; D is possibly TRBD1 (5 bases). This CDR3 region has 16 residues. Trimming left V 4 bases short and J 0 bases short, with 13 bases between. Germline CDR1 is MGHRA and CDR2 is YSYEKL. The CDR3, as DNA: TGCGCCAGCAGCCTAGAGGGGCGAGGCTCTGGAAACACCATATATTTT. Its translation is CASSLEGRGSGNTIYF.

This clone appeared a few times. This sequence joins TRBV5-4 and TRBJ1-4; unclear D gene. This CDR3 has 16 amino acids. Germline CDR1 is SGHNT and CDR2 is YYREEE (reference sequence). Trimming removed 0 bases from V and 3 bases from J, with 12 bases in between. The CDR3 reads CASSLGSGQPNEKLFF. CDR3 bases: TGTGCCAGCAGCTTGGGGAGCGGGCAGCCTAATGAAAAACTGTTTTTT.

The V call is TRBV29-1, the J call TRBJ1-1, with unresolved D. Germline V gene data show CDR1 as SQVTM and CDR2 as ANQGSEA. V was shortened by 5 bases and J by 2 bases, with 12 bases between the two germline ends. The CDR3 covers 13 residues. The CDR3 region is CSVRRDQNTEAFF. CDR3 nucleotides: TGCAGCGTTCGGCGGGATCAAAACACTGAAGCTTTCTTT.

The rearrangement links TRBV6-5 to TRBJ1-2, with D perhaps matching TRBD1 (5 bases). CDR3 size: 15 residues. Trimming stripped 7 bases from V and 6 bases from J, with 21 bases between. Per the germline V gene, CDR1 is MNHEY and CDR2 is SVGAGI. For the CDR3, the DNA is TGTGCCAGCACGGACCGCCGAAAAACAGGACATGGCTACACCTTC. It yields the protein CASTDRRKTGHGYTF.

This clone was observed a few times. This chain links TRBV19 with TRBJ1-4, with unresolved D. The CDR3 has 14 amino acids. Between the trimmed V and J ends, which lost 3 bases and 5 bases, there was a span of 10 bases. CDR1 LNHDA and CDR2 SQIVND come from the germline V gene (reference sequence). The DNA of the CDR3 is TGTGCCAGTAGTATTGCAGGAAGGAATGAAAAACTGTTTTTT. Residues: CASSIAGRNEKLFF.

In DNA, the CDR3 is TGTGCCAGCAGGCCACCGGGACAGAGAAACACCGGGGAGCTGTTTTTT. Translated: CASRPPGQRNTGELFF. V and J are TRBV7-9 and TRBJ2-2, with 7 bases lining up with TRBD1. Unmatched junction bases numbered 9, after V lost 6 bases and J lost 2 bases. CDR1 and CDR2 (germline): SEHNR, FQNEAQ (reference sequence). The CDR3 totals 16 residues.